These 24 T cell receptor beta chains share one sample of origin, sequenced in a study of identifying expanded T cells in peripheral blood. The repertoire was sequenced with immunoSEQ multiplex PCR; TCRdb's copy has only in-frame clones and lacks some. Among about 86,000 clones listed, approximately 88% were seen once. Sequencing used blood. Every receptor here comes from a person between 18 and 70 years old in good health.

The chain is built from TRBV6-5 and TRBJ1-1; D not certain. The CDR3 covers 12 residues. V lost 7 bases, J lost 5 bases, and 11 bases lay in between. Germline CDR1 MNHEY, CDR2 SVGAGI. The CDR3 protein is CASMGPWTEAFF. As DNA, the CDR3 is TGTGCCAGCATGGGCCCGTGGACTGAAGCTTTCTTT.

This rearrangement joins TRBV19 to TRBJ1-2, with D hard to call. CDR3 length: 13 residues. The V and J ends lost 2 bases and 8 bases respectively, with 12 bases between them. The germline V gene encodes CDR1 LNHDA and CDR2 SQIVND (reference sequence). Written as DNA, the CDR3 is TGTGCCAGTAGTATAAGTTCCGCTCGGGGCTACACCTTC. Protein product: CASSISSARGYTF.

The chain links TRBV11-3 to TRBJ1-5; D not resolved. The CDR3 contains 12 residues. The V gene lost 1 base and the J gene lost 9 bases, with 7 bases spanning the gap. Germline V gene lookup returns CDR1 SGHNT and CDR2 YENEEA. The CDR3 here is CASSLGMGPQHF. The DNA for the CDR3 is TGTGCCAGCAGCTTAGGAATGGGGCCCCAGCATTTT.

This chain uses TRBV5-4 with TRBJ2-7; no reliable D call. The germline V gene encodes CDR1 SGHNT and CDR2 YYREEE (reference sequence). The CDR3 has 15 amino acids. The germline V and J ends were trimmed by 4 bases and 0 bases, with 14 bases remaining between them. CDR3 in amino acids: CASSPAVGASYEQYF. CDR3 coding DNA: TGTGCCAGCAGCCCCGCGGTTGGCGCCTCCTACGAGCAGTACTTC.

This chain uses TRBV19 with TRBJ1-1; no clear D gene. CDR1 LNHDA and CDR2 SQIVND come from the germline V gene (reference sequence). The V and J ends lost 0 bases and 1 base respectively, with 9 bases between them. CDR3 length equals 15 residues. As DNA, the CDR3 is TGTGCCAGTAGTATAGATGTCACGGCGAACACTGAAGCTTTCTTT. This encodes CASSIDVTANTEAFF.

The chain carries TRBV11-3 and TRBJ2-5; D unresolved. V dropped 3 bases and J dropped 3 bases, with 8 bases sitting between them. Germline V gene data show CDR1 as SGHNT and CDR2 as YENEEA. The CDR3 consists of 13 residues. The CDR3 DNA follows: TGTGCCAGCAGCTTTACAATGAAAGAGACCCAGTACTTC. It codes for CASSFTMKETQYF.

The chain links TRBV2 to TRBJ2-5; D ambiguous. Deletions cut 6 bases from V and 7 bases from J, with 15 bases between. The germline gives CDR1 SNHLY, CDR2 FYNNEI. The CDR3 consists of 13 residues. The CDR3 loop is CASSLTSVGTQYF. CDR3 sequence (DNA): TGTGCCAGCAGCCTTACTTCAGTCGGGACCCAGTACTTC.

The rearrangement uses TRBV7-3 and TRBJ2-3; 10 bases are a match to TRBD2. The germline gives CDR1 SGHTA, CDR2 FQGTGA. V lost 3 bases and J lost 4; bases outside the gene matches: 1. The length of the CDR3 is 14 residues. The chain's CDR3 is CASSLSGGADTQYF. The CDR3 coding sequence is TGTGCCAGCAGCTTGAGCGGGGGGGCAGATACGCAGTATTTT.

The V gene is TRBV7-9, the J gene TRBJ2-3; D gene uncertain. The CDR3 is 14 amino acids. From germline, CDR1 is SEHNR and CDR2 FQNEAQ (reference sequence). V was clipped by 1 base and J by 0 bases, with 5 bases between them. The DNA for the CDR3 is TGTGCCAGCAGCTTAGTCATCAGCACAGATACGCAGTATTTT. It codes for CASSLVISTDTQYF.

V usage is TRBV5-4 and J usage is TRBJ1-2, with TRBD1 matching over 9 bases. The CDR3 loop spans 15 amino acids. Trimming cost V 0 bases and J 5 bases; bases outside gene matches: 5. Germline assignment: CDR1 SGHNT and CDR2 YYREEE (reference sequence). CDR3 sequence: CASSLGDRGGYGYTF. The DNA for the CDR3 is TGTGCCAGCAGCTTGGGAGACAGGGGGGGGTATGGCTACACCTTC.

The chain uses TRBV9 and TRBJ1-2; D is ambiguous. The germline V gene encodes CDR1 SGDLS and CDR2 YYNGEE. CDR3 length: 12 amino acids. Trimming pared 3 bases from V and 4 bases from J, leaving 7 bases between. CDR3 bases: TGTGCCAGCAGCGATGGGATCTATGGCTACACCTTC. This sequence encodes CASSDGIYGYTF.

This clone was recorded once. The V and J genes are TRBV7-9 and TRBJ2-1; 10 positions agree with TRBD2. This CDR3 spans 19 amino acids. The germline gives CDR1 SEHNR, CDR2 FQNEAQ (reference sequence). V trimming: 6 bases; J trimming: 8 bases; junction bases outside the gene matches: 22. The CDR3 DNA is TGTGCCAGCAGATCACAAAACCTCCCCCTAGCGGGAGCTAAGGATGAGCAGTTCTTC. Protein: CASRSQNLPLAGAKDEQFF.

CDR3 sequence: CASSLDDAGTPYEQYF. CDR3 DNA sequence: TGCGCCAGCAGCTTAGATGACGCGGGGACCCCCTACGAGCAGTACTTC. This sequence joins TRBV5-1 and TRBJ2-7; tentatively, D is TRBD2 (6 bases). The CDR3 runs 16 residues. Germline-derived CDR1 and CDR2 are SGHRS and YFSETQ. Trimming shortened V by 2 bases and J by 2 bases, and 17 bases separated the two germline ends.

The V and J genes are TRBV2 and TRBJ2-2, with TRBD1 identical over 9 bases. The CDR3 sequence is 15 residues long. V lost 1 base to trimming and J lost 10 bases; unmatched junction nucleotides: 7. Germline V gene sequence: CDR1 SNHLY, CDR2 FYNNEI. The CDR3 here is CASSEEGQGIEELFF. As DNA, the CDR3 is TGTGCCAGCAGTGAAGAGGGACAGGGTATCGAGGAGCTGTTTTTT.

In nucleotides, the CDR3 is TGTGCCAGCAGCCGTCATTTAACTAATGAAAAACTGTTTTTT. Translation gives CASSRHLTNEKLFF. This sequence joins TRBV6-6 and TRBJ1-4; no reliable D call. There are 14 residues in the CDR3. The germline V gene has CDR1 MNHNY and CDR2 SVGAGI (reference sequence). Trimming left V 6 bases short and J 1 base short, with 9 bases between.

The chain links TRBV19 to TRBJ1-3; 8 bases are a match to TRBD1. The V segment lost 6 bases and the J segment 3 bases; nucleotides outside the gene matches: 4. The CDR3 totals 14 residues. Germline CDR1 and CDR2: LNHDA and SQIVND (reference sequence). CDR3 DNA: TGTGCCAGTAGCCGGACAGGGTATGGAAACACCATATATTTT. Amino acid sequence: CASSRTGYGNTIYF.

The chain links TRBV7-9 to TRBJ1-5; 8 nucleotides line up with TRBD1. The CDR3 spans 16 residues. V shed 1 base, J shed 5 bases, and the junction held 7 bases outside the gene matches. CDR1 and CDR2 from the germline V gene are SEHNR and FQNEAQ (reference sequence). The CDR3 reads CASSLVGQGADQPQHF. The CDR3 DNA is TGTGCCAGCAGCTTAGTCGGCCAGGGGGCCGATCAGCCCCAGCATTTT.

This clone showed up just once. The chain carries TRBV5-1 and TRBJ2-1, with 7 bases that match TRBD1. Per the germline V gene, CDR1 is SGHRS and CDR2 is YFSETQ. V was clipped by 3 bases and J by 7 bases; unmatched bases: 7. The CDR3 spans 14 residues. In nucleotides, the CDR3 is TGCGCCAGCAGCTGGGGACAGACTGAAAATGAGCAGTTCTTC. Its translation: CASSWGQTENEQFF.

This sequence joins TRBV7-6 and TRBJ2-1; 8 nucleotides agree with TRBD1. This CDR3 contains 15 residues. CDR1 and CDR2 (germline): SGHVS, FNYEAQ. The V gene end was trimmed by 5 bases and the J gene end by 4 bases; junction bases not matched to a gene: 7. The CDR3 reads CASSQGQGAYNEQFF. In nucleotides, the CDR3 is TGTGCCAGCAGCCAAGGGCAGGGGGCTTACAATGAGCAGTTCTTC.

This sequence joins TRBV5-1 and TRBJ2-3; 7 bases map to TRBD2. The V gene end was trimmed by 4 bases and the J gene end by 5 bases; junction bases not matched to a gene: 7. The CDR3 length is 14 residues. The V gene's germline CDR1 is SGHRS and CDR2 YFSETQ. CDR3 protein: CASSQGPGGDTQYF. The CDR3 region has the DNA TGCGCCAGCAGCCAGGGCCCGGGGGGAGATACGCAGTATTTT.

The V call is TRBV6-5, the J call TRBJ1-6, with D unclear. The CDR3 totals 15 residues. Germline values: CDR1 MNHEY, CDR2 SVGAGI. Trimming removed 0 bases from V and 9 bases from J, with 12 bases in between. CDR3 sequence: CASSYSGNRVSPLHF. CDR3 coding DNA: TGTGCCAGCAGTTACTCGGGAAATAGGGTTTCACCCCTCCACTTT.

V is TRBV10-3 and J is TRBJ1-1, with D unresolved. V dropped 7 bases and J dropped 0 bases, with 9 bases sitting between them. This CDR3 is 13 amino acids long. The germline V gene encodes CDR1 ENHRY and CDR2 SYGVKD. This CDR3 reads CAIIGGLNTEAFF. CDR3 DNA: TGTGCCATCATTGGCGGCCTGAACACTGAAGCTTTCTTT.

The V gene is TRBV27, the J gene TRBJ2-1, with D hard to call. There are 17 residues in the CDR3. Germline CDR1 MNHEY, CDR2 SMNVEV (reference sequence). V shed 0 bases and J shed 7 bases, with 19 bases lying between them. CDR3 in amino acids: CASSLSTTTLAGNEQFF. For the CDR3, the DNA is TGTGCCAGCAGTTTATCCACAACTACCCTCGCTGGGAATGAGCAGTTCTTC.

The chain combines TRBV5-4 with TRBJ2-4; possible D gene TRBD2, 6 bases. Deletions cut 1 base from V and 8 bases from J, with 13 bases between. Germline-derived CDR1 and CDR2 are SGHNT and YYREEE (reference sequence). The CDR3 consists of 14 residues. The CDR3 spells CASSLSPSEDIQYF. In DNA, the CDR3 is TGTGCCAGCAGCTTGAGTCCTAGCGAGGACATTCAGTACTTC.